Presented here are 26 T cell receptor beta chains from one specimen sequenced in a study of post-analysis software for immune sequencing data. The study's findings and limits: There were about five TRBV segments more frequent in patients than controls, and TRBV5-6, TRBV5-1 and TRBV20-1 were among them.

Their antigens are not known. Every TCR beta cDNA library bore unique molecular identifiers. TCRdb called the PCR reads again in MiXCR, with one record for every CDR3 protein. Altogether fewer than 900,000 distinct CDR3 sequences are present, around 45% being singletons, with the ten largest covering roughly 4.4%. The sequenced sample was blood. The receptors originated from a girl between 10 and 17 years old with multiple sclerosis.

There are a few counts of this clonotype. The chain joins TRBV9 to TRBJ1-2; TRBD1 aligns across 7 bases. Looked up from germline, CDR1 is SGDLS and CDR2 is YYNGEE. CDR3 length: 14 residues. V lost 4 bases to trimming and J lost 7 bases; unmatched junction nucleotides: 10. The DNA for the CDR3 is TGTGCCAGCAGCCTTAATCAGGGGGGTTTTGGCTACACCTTC. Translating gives CASSLNQGGFGYTF.

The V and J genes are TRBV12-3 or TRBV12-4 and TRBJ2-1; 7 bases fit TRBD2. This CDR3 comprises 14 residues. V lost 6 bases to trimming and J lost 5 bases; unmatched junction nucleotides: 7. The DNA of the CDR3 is TGTGCCAGCAGATCGGGGAGGGTAAACAATGAGCAGTTCTTC. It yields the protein CASRSGRVNNEQFF.

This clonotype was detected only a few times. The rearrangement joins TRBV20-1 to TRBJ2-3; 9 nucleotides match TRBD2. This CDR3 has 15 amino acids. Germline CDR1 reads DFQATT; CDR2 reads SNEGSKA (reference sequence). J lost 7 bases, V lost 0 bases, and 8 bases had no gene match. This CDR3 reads CSARESSGTRNTQYF. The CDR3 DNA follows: TGCAGTGCTAGAGAGTCTAGCGGGACCAGGAATACGCAGTATTTT.

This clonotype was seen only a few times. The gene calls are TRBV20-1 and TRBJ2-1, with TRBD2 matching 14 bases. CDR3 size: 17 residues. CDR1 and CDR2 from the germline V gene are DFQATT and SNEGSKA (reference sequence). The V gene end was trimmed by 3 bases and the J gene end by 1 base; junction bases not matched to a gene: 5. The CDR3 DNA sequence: TGCAGTGCTAGCCCGACTAGCGGGGGGGGTTCCTACAATGAGCAGTTCTTC. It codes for CSASPTSGGGSYNEQFF.

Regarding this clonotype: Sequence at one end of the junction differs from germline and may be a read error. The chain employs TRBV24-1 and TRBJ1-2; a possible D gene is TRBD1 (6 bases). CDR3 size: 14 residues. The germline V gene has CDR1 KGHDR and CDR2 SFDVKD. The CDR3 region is CTTEPRGADYGYTF. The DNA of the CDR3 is TGTACCACGGAACCGAGGGGGGCGGACTATGGCTACACCTTC.

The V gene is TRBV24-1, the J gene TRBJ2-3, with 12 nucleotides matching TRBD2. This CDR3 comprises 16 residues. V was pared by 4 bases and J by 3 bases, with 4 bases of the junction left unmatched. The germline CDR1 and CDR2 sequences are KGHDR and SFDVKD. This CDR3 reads CATSDQTSGSTDTQYF. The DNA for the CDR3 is TGTGCCACCAGTGACCAGACTAGCGGGAGTACAGATACGCAGTATTTT.

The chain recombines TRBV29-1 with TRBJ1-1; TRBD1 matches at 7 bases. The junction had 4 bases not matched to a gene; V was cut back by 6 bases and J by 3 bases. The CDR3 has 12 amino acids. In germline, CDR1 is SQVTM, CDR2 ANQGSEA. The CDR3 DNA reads TGCAGCGTACAGGGGCGGGACACTGAAGCTTTCTTT. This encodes CSVQGRDTEAFF.

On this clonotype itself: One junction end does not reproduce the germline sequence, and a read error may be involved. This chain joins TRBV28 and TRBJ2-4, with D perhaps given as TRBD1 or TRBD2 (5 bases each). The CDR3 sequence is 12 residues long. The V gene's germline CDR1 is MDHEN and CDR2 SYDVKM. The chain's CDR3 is CAGAGEENIRYF. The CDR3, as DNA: TGTGCCGGGGCCGGGGAAGAAAACATTCGGTACTTC.

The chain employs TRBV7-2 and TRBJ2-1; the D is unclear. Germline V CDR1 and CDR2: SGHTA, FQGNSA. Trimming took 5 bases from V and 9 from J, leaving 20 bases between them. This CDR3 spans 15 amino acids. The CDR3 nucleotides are TGTGCCAGCAGCCCGGTGGTAGGGTTCGTCGGTGAGCAGTTCTTC. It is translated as CASSPVVGFVGEQFF.

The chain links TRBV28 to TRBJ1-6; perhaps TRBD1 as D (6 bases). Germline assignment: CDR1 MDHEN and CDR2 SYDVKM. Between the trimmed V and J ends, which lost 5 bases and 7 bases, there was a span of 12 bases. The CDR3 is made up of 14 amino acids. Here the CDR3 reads CASSQQGANSPLHF. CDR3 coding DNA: TGTGCCAGCAGTCAACAGGGAGCCAATTCACCCCTCCACTTT. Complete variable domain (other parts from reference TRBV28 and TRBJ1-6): DVKVTQSSRYLVKRTGEKVFLECVQDMDHENMFWYRQDPGLGLRLIYFSYDVKMKEKGDIPEGYSVSREKKERFSLILESASTNQTSMYLCASSQQGANSPLHFGNGTRLTVT.

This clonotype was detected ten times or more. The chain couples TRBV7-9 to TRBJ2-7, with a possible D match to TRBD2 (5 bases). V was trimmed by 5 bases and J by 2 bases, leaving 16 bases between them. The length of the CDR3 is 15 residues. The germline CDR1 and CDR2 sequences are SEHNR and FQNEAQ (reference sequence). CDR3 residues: CASSLDQRRPYEQYF. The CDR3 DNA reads TGTGCCAGCAGCCTCGACCAGCGGAGACCCTACGAGCAGTACTTC.

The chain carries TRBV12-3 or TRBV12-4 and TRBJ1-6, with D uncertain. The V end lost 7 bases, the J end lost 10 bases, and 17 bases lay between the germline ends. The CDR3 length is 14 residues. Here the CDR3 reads CASTPTQRGSPLHF. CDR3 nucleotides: TGTGCCAGCACCCCGACTCAGCGGGGATCACCCCTCCACTTT.

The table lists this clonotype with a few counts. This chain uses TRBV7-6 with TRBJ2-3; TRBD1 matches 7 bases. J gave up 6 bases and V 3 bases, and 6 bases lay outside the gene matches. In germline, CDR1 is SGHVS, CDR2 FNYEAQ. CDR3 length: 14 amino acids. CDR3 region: CASSFEGAMDTQYF. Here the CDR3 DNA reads TGTGCCAGCAGCTTTGAGGGGGCAATGGATACGCAGTATTTT.

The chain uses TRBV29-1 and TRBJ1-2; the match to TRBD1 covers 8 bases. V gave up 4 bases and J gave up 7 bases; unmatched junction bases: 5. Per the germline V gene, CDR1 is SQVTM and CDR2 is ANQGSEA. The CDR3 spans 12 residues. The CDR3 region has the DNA TGCAGCGTTGTCGCAGGGGGCTCTGGCTACACCTTC. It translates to CSVVAGGSGYTF.

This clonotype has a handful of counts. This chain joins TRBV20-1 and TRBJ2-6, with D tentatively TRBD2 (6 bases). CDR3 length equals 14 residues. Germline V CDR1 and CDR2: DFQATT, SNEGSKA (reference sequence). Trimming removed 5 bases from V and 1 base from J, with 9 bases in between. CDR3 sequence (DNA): TGCAGTGCTTGGGGGAGGTCTGGGGCCAACGTCCTGACTTTC. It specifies CSAWGRSGANVLTF.

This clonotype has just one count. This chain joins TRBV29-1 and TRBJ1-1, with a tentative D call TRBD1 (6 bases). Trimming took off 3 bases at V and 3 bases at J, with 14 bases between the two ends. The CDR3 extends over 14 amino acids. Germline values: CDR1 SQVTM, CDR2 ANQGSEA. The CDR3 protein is CSVEVRGRDTEAFF. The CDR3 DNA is TGCAGCGTTGAGGTTCGGGGGCGCGACACTGAAGCTTTCTTT.

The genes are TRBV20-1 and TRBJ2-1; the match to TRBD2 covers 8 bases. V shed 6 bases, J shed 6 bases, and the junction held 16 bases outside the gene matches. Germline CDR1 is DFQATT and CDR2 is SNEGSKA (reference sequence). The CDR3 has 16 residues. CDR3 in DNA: TGCAGTGCCACCAACCGGGAGCGGGAGTCTGTCAATGAGCAGTTCTTC. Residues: CSATNRERESVNEQFF.

The CDR3 region has the DNA TGTGCCATCAGCCCAGACAACGCCTACGAGCAGTACTTC. Its protein is CAISPDNAYEQYF. The V gene is TRBV10-3, the J gene TRBJ2-7; D not resolved. The CDR3 sequence is 13 residues long. V was clipped by 6 bases and J by 2 bases, with 11 bases between them. The germline gives CDR1 ENHRY, CDR2 SYGVKD.

CDR3 coding DNA: TGTGCCAGCAGTATAGGGGACTGGTCCTACGAGCAGTACTTC. Encoded protein: CASSIGDWSYEQYF. This sequence joins TRBV6-2 or TRBV6-3 and TRBJ2-7, with D perhaps matching TRBD2 (6 bases). CDR1 and CDR2 (germline): MNHEY, SVGEGT. The CDR3 contains 14 residues. V lost 5 bases and J lost 1, with 12 bases in between.

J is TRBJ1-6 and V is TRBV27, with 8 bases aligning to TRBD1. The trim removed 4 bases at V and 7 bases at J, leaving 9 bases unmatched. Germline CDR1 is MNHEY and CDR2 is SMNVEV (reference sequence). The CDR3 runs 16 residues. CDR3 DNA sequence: TGTGCCAGCAGTTCACCCACGCGGGACAGGAATTCACCCCTCCACTTT. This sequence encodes CASSSPTRDRNSPLHF.

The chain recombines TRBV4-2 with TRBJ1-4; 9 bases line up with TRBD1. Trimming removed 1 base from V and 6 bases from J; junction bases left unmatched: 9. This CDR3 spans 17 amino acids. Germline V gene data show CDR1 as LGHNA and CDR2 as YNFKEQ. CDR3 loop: CASSQVLPGQGDEKLFF. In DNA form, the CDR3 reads TGTGCCAGCAGCCAAGTCTTACCGGGACAGGGTGATGAAAAACTGTTTTTT.

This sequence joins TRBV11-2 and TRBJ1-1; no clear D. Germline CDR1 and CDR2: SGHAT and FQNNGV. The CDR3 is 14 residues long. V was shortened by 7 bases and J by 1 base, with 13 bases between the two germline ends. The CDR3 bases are TGTGCCAGCACCAACGGACGGTGGAACACTGAAGCTTTCTTT. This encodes CASTNGRWNTEAFF.

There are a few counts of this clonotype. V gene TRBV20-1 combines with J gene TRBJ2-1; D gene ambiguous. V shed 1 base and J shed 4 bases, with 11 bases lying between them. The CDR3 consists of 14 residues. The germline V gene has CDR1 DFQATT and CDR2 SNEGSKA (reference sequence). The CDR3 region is CSARGSSEYNEQFF. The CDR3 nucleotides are TGCAGTGCTAGAGGGAGTAGTGAGTACAATGAGCAGTTCTTC.

The DNA for the CDR3 is TGTGCCAGCAGCCCCAGCGGGAGGACGTTCTTC. Translating gives CASSPSGRTFF. The V and J genes are TRBV6-2 or TRBV6-3 and TRBJ2-1; 9 nucleotides agree with TRBD2. Germline CDR1 MNHEY, CDR2 SVGEGT. There are 11 residues in the CDR3. Trimming at V came to 6 bases and at J to 15 bases, leaving 6 bases not matched to a gene.

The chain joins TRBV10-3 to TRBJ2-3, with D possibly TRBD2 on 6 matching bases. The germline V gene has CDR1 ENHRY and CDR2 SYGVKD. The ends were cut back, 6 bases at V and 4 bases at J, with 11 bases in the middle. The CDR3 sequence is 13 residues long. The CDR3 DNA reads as TGTGCCATCAGCGGGAGTTTGGCAGATACGCAGTATTTT. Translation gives CAISGSLADTQYF.

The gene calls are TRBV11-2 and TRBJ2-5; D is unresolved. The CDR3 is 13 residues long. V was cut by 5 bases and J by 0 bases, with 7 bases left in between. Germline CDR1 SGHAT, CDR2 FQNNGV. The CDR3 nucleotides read TGTGCCAGCAGCAGAGCCTACCAAGAGACCCAGTACTTC. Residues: CASSRAYQETQYF.